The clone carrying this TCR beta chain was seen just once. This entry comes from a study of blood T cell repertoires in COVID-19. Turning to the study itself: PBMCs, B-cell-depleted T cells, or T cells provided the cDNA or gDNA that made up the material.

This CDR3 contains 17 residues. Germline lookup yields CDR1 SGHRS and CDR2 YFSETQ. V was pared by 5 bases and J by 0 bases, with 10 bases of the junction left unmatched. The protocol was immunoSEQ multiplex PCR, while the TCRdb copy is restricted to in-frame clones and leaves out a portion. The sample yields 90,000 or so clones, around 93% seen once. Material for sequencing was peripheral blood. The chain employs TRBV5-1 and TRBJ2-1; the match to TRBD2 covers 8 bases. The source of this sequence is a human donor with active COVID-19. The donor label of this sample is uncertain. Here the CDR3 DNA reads TGCGCCAGCAGGCCCGGACTAGCCGAAAGCTCCTACAATGAGCAGTTCTTC. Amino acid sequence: CASRPGLAESSYNEQFF.